The source of this T cell receptor (beta chain) is a study of T cell changes during pregnancy in multiple sclerosis. TCRdb keeps only in-frame clones here, not all; method: immunoSEQ multiplex PCR. The sample has about 61,000 clones; approximately 90% are singletons. Trimming took 4 bases from V and 5 from J; bases not matched to a gene: 9. The CDR3 runs to 15 residues. Germline V gene data show CDR1 as SGHTA and CDR2 as FQGNSA. The sequences come from peripheral blood, collected in the first trimester of pregnancy. The receptor comes from a female donor in good health, enrolled as a control in a pregnancy study. The rearrangement links TRBV7-2 to TRBJ2-5; 8 bases are shared with TRBD2. The CDR3 region has the DNA TGTGCCAGCAGCTATGCGGGGGGAGCAAGGGAGACCCAGTACTTC. Amino acids: CASSYAGGARETQYF.